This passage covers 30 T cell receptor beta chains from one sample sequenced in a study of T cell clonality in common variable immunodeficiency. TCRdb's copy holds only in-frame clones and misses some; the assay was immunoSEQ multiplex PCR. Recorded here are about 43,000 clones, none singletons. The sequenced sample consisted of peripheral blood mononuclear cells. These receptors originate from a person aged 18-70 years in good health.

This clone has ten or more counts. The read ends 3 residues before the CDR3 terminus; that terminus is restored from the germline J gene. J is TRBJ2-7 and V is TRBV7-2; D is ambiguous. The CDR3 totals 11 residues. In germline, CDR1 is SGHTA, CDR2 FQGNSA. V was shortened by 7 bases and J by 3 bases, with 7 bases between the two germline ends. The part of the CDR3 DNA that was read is TGTGCCAGCACCTCCCGCTACGAG. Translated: CASTSRYE. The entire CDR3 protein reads CASTSRYEQYF.

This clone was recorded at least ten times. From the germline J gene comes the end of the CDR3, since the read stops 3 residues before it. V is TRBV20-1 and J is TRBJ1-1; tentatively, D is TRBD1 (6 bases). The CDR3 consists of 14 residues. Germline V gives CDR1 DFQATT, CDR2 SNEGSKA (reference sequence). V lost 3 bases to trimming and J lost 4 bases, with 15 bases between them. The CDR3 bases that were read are TGCAGTGCTAGGGAACAGGGCGCGGGCACTGAA. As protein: CSAREQGAGTE. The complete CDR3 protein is CSAREQGAGTEAFF.

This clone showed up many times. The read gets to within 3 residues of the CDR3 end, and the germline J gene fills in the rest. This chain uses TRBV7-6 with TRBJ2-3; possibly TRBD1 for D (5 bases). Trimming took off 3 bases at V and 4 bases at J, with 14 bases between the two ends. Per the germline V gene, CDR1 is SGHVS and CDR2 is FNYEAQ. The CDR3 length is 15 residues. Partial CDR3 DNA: TGTGCCAGCAGCTTCCGGCAGGGTTCAGCAGATACG. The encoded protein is CASSFRQGSADT. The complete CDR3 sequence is CASSFRQGSADTQYF.

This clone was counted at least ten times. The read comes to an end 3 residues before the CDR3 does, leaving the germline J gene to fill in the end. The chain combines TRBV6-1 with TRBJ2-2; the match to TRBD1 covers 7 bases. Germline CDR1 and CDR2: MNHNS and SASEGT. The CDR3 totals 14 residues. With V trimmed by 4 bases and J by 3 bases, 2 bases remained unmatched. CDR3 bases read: TGTGCCAGCAGTGGGACAGGATACACCGGGGAG. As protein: CASSGTGYTGE. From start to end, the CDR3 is CASSGTGYTGELFF.

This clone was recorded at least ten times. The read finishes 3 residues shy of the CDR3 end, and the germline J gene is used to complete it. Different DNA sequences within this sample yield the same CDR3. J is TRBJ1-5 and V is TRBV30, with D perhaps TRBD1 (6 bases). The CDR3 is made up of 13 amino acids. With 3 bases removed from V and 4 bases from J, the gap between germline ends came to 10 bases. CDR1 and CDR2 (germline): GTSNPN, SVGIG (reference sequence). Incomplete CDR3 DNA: TGTGCCTGGAGCGTAGGGGGAAATCAGCCC. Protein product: CAWSVGGNQP. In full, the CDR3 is CAWSVGGNQPQHF.

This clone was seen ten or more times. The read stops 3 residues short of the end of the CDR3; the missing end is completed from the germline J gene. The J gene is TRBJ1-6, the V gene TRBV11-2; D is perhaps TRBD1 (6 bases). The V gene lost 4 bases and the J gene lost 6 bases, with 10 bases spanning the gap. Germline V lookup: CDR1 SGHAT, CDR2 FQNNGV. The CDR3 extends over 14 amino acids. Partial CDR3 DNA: TGTGCCAGCAGCTCCTCCAGGGGTAATTCACCC. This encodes CASSSSRGNSP. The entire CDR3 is CASSSSRGNSPLHF.

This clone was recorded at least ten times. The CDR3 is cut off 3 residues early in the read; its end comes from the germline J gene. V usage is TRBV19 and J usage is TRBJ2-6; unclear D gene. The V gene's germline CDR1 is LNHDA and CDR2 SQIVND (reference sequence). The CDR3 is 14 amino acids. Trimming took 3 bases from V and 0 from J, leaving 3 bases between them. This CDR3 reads CASSISSGANVLTF. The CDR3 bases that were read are TGTGCCAGTAGTATTAGCTCTGGGGCCAACGTC.

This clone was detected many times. The CDR3 bases that were read are TGTGCCAGCAGTGACGGGGGATTTATGAACACTGAA. Residues: CASSDGGFMNTE. The entire CDR3 is CASSDGGFMNTEAFF. This chain links TRBV6-1 with TRBJ1-1; TRBD1 might be the D (5 bases). The read comes to an end 3 residues before the CDR3 does, leaving the germline J gene to fill in the end. The germline V and J ends were trimmed by 3 bases and 0 bases, with 11 bases remaining between them. Germline V gene lookup returns CDR1 MNHNS and CDR2 SASEGT. CDR3 size: 15 residues.

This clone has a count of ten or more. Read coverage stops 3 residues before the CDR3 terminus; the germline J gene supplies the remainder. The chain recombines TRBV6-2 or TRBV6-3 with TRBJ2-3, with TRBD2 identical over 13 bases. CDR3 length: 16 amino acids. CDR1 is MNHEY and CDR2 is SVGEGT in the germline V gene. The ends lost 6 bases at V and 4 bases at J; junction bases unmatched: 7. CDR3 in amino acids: CASSFTSGGAADTQYF. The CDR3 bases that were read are TGTGCCAGCAGCTTTACTAGCGGGGGGGCCGCAGATACG.

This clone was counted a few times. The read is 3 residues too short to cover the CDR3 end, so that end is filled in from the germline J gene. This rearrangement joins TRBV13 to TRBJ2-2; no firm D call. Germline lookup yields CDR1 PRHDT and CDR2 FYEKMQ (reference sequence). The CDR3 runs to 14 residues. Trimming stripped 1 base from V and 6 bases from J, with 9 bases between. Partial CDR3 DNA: TGTGCCAGCAGCTTAGACTTGGTACCCGGGGAG. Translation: CASSLDLVPGE. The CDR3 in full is CASSLDLVPGELFF. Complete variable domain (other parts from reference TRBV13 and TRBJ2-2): AAGVIQSPRHLIKEKRETATLKCYPIPRHDTVYWYQQGPGQDPQFLISFYEKMQSDKGSIPDRFSAQQFSDYHSELNMSSLELGDSALYFCASSLDLVPGELFFGEGSRLTVL.

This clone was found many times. CDR3 amino acids: CASSLASGGINYGYTF. The CDR3 DNA, read in part, is TGCGCCAGCAGCTTGGCCTCTGGGGGCATTAACTATGGC. V and J are TRBV5-1 and TRBJ1-2, with a weak D call TRBD1 (6 bases). The read halts 3 residues ahead of the CDR3 end, with the missing end drawn from the germline J gene. The CDR3 has 16 amino acids. Between the trimmed V and J ends, which lost 0 bases and 1 base, there was a span of 13 bases. The germline V gene has CDR1 SGHRS and CDR2 YFSETQ. The whole variable domain, filled in from reference TRBV5-1 and TRBJ1-2, reads KAGVTQTPRYLIKTRGQQVTLSCSPISGHRSVSWYQQTPGQGLQFLFEYFSETQRNKGNFPGRFSGRQFSNSRSEMNVSTLELGDSALYLCASSLASGGINYGYTFGSGTRLTVV.

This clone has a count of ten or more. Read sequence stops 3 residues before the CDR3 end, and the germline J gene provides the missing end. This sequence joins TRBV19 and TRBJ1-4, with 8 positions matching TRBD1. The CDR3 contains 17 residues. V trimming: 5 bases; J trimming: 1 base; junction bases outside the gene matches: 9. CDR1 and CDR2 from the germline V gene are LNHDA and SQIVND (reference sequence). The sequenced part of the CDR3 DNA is TGTGCCAGTAGTCCCCTTGACAGGGGTGGAACTAATGAAAAA. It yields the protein CASSPLDRGGTNEK. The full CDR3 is CASSPLDRGGTNEKLFF. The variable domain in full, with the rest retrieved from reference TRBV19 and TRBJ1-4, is DGGITQSPKYLFRKEGQNVTLSCEQNLNHDAMYWYRQDPGQGLRLIYYSQIVNDFQKGDIAEGYSVSREKKESFPLTVTSAQKNPTAFYLCASSPLDRGGTNEKLFFGSGTQLSVL.

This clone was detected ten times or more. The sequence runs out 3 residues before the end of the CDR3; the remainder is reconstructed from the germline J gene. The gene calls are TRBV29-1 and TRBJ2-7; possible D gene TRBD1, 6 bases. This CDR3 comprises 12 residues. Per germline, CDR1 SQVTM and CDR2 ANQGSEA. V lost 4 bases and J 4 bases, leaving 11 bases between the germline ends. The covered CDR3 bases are TGCAGCGTTGCGGACAGCCTTTACGAG. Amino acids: CSVADSLYE. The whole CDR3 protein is CSVADSLYEQYF.

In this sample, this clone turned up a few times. CDR3 sequence: CASSYGQGAHGQYF. The CDR3 DNA, read in part, is TGTGCCAGCAGTTACGGACAGGGGGCACATGGT. The J gene is TRBJ2-4, the V gene TRBV6-2 or TRBV6-3; TRBD1 agrees at 11 bases. The sequenced fragment ends 3 residues before the CDR3 boundary, so the rest is inferred from the germline J gene. The CDR3 consists of 14 residues. Germline V gives CDR1 MNHEY, CDR2 SVGEGT.

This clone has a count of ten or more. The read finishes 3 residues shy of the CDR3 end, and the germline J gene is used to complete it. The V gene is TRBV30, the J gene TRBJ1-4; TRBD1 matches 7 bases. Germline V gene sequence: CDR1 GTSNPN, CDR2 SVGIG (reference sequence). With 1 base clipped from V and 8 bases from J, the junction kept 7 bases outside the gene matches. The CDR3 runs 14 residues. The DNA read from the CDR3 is TGTGCCTGGAGTGCCGACAGGGTTTCGGAAAAA. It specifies CAWSADRVSEK. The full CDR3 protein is CAWSADRVSEKLFF.

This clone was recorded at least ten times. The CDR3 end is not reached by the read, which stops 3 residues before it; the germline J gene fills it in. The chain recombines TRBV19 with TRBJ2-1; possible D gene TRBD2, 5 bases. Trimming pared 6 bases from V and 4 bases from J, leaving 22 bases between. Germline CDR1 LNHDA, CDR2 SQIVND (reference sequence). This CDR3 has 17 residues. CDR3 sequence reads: CASSPFTRTSTYNEQFF. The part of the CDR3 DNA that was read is TGTGCCAGTAGCCCCTTCACGCGGACTTCCACATACAATGAG.

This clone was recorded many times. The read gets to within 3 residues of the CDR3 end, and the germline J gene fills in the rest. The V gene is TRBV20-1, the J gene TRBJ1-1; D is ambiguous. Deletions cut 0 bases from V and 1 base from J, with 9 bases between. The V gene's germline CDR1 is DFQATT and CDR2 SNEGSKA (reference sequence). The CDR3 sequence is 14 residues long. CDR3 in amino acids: CSARDLTENTEAFF. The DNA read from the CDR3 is TGCAGTGCTAGAGATCTTACAGAGAACACTGAA.

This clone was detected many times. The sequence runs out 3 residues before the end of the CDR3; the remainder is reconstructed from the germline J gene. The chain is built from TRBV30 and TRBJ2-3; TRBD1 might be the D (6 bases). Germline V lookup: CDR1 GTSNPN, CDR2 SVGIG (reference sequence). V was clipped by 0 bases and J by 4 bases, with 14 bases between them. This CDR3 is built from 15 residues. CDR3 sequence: CAWSVRGQGSDTQYF. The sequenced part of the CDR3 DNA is TGTGCCTGGAGTGTACGAGGTCAGGGGTCAGATACG.

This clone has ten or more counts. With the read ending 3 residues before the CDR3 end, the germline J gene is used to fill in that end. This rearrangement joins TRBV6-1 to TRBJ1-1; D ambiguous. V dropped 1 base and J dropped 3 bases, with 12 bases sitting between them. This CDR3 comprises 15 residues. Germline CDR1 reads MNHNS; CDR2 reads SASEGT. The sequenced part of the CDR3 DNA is TGTGCCAGCAGTGAAGAAAGAGTGGCAGACACTGAA. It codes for CASSEERVADTE. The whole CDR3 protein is CASSEERVADTEAFF.

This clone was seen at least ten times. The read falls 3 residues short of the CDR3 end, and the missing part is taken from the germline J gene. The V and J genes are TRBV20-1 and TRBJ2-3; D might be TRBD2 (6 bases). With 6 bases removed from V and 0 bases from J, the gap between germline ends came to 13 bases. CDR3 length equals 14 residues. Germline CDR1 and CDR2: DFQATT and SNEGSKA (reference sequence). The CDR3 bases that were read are TGCAGTGCCCCCGTTGGGACTAGCACAGATACG. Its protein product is CSAPVGTSTDT. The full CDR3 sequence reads CSAPVGTSTDTQYF.

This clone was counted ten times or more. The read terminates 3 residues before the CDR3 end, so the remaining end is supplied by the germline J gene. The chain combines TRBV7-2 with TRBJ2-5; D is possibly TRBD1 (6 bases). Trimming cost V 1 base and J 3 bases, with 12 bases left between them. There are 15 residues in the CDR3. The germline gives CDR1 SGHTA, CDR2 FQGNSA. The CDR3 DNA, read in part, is TGTGCCAGCAGCTTAGGGCAGGGGACCAAAGAGACC. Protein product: CASSLGQGTKET. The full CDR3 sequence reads CASSLGQGTKETQYF.

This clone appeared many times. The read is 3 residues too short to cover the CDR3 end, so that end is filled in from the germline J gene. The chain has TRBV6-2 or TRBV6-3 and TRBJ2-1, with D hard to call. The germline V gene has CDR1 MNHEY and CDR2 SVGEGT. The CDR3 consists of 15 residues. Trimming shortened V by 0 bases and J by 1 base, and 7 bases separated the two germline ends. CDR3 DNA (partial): TGTGCCAGCAGTTACTCCGACGGGTCCTACAATGAG. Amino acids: CASSYSDGSYNE. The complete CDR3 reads CASSYSDGSYNEQFF.

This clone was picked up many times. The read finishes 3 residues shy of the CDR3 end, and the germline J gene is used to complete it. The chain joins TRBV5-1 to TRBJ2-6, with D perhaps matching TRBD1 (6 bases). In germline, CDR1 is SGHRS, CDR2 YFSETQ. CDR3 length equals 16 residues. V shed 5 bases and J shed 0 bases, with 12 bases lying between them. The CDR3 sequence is CASRRQESSGANVLTF. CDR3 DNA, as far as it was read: TGCGCCAGCAGAAGACAGGAGAGCTCTGGGGCCAACGTC.

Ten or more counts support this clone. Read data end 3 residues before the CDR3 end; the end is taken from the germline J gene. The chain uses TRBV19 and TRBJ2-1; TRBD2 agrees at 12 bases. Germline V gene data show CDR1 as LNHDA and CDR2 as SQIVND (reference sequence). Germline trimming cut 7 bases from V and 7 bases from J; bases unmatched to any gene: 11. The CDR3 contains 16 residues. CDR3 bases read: TGTGCCAGTACCGAGCGGGGGACTAGCGGGTGGAATGAG. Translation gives CASTERGTSGWNE. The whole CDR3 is CASTERGTSGWNEQFF.

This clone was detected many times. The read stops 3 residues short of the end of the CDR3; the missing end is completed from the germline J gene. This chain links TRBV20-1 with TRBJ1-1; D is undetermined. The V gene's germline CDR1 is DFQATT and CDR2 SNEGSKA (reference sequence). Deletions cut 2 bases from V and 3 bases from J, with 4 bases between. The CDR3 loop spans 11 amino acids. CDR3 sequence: CSARIDTEAFF. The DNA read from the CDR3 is TGCAGTGCTAGAATCGACACTGAA.

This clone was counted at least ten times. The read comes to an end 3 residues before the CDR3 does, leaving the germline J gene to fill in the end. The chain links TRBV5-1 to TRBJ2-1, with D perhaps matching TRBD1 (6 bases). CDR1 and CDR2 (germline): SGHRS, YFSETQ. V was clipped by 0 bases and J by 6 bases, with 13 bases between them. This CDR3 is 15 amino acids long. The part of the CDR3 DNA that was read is TGCGCCAGCAGCTTGGCCGAGTCCAGGGGCAATGAG. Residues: CASSLAESRGNE. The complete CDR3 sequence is CASSLAESRGNEQFF.

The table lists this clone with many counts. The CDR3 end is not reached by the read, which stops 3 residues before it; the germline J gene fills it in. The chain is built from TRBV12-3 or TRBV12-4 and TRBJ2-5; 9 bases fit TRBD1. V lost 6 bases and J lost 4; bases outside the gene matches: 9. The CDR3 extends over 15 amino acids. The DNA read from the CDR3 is TGTGCCAGCAGCCAGGGACAGGGAGGGACAGAGACC. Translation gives CASSQGQGGTET. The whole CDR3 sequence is CASSQGQGGTETQYF.

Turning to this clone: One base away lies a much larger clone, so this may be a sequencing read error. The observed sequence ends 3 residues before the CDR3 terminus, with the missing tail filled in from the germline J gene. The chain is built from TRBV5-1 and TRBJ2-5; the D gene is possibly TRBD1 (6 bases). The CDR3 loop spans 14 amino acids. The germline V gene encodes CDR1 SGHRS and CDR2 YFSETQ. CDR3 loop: CASSPQGTQDTQYF. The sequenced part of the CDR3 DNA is TGCGCCAGCAGCCCTCAGGGGACACAAGATACC.

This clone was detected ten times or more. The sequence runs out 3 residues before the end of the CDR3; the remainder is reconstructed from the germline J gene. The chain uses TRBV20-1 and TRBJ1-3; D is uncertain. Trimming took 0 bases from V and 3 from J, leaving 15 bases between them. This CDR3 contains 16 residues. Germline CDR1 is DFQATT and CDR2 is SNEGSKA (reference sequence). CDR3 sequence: CSARDGLSAYGNTIYF. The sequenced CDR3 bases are TGCAGTGCTAGAGACGGGTTATCGGCCTATGGAAACACC.

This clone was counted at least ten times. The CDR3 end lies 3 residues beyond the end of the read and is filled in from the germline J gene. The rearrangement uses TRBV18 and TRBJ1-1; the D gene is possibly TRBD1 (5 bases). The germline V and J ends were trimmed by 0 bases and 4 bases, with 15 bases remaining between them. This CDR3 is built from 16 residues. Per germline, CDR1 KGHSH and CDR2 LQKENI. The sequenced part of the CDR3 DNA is TGTGCCAGCTCACCACCGACTAGGGGCTTGGGCACTGAA. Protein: CASSPPTRGLGTE. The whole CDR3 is CASSPPTRGLGTEAFF.